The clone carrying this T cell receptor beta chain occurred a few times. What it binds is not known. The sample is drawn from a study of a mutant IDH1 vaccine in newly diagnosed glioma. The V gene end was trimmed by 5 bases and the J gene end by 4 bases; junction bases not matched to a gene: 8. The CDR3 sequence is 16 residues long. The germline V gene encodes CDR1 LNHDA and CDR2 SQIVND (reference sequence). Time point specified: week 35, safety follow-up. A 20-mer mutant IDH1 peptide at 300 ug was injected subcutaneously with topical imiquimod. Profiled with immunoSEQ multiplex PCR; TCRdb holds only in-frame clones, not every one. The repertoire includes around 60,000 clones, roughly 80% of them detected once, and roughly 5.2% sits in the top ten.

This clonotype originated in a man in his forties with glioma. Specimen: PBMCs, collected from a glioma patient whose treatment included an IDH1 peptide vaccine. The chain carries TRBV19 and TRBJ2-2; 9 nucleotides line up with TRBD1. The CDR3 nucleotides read TGTGCCAGTAGTTTCTGGACAGGGGACGGCACCGGGGAGCTGTTTTTT. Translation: CASSFWTGDGTGELFF.